A single sample is the source of the 17 T cell receptor beta chains below, sequenced in a study of shared clonotypes between healthy human individuals (dated by TCRdb to 2018 to 2021). The library was made by the immunoSEQ multiplex PCR assay. TCRdb's version of the immuneACCESS table is confined to in-frame rearrangements and falls short of the full clone set. An unresolved V gene accounts for under half of the shortfall where checked; the remainder is of unknown origin. In this sample the table shows millions of clones, 90% to 95% of which occur a single time. More than 0.1% of the sample comes from the top ten. The sample was naive CD4+ T cells sorted from blood. The cell subset or site label on this specimen signifies: CD45RA+ positively selected. The source is a young man in good health.

Points on this clone: Other DNA sequences within the sample encode an identical CDR3. V usage is TRBV30 and J usage is TRBJ1-1, with 7 positions matching TRBD1. Germline lookup yields CDR1 GTSNPN and CDR2 SVGIG (reference sequence). J gave up 4 bases and V 0 bases, and 2 bases lay outside the gene matches. The CDR3 spans 13 residues. The CDR3 reads CAWSVAGGTEAFF. DNA of the CDR3: TGTGCCTGGAGTGTAGCAGGGGGCACTGAAGCTTTCTTT.

About this clone itself: This specimen includes other DNA sequences encoding the same CDR3. The chain employs TRBV5-1 and TRBJ2-7, with D possibly being TRBD1 or TRBD2 (5 bases each). This CDR3 is 15 amino acids long. The V end was cut by 0 bases, the J end by 0 bases, with 10 bases between. Germline CDR1 reads SGHRS; CDR2 reads YFSETQ. CDR3 sequence: CASSLGGTVSYEQYF. DNA of the CDR3: TGCGCCAGCAGCTTGGGGGGGACCGTCTCCTACGAGCAGTACTTC.

The J gene is TRBJ1-2, the V gene TRBV2; D is undetermined. The CDR3 consists of 14 residues. The germline V and J ends were trimmed by 4 bases and 4 bases, with 13 bases remaining between them. CDR1 SNHLY and CDR2 FYNNEI come from the germline V gene. CDR3 DNA: TGTGCCAGCAGTGGGTTACGGGGAGTCTATGGCTACACCTTC. It is translated as CASSGLRGVYGYTF. Drawing the rest from reference TRBV2 and TRBJ1-2, the complete variable domain is EPEVTQTPSHQVTQMGQEVILRCVPISNHLYFYWYRQILGQKVEFLVSFYNNEISEKSEIFDDQFSVERPDGSNFTLKIRSTKLEDSAMYFCASSGLRGVYGYTFGSGTRLTVV.

This chain links TRBV6-1 with TRBJ1-2; D might be TRBD1 (5 bases). The germline V and J ends were trimmed by 2 bases and 3 bases, with 13 bases remaining between them. Looked up from germline, CDR1 is MNHNS and CDR2 is SASEGT. This CDR3 spans 15 amino acids. Here the CDR3 reads CASSELRGPDYGYTF. The CDR3, as DNA: TGTGCCAGCAGTGAATTAAGGGGCCCAGACTATGGCTACACCTTC.

The chain has TRBV30 and TRBJ2-1; 13 bases match TRBD2. V shed 3 bases and J 8 bases; nucleotides not matched to a gene: 13. This CDR3 comprises 17 residues. Germline CDR1 GTSNPN, CDR2 SVGIG (reference sequence). This chain's CDR3 is CAWSRTWTSGSLDEQFF. The CDR3, as DNA: TGTGCCTGGAGCCGTACCTGGACTAGCGGGAGTCTAGATGAGCAGTTCTTC.

CDR3: CASSTGNSPLHF. The CDR3 bases are TGTGCCAGCAGCACGGGTAATTCACCCCTCCACTTT. V is TRBV7-2 and J is TRBJ1-6; no definite D call. The germline V gene has CDR1 SGHTA and CDR2 FQGNSA. The CDR3 length is 12 residues. Trimming pared 5 bases from V and 6 bases from J, leaving 5 bases between.

This chain links TRBV6-6 with TRBJ2-1; 9 nucleotides match TRBD2. V shed 6 bases, J shed 0 bases, and the junction held 6 bases outside the gene matches. The CDR3 sequence is 16 residues long. Germline V lookup: CDR1 MNHNY, CDR2 SVGAGI (reference sequence). DNA of the CDR3: TGTGCCAGCAGCCGACTAGCGGAGAGCTCCTACAATGAGCAGTTCTTC. It encodes CASSRLAESSYNEQFF.

The rearrangement uses TRBV5-1 and TRBJ2-7, with 9 bases matching TRBD1. The CDR3 loop spans 15 amino acids. V gave up 4 bases and J gave up 3 bases; unmatched junction bases: 8. Germline V lookup: CDR1 SGHRS, CDR2 YFSETQ. The CDR3 DNA follows: TGCGCCAGCAGCCCCGGGACAGGGTTTCTCTACGAGCAGTACTTC. Its protein is CASSPGTGFLYEQYF.

CDR3 bases: TGTGCCAGCAGCTTAGGAGCGTCCTCGGATACGCAGTATTTT. It yields the protein CASSLGASSDTQYF. The chain recombines TRBV7-2 with TRBJ2-3; D is ambiguous. The CDR3 contains 14 residues. Germline values: CDR1 SGHTA, CDR2 FQGNSA. V was shortened by 1 base and J by 6 bases, with 11 bases between the two germline ends.

This sequence joins TRBV5-6 and TRBJ2-1; a possible D gene is TRBD1 (6 bases). The CDR3 has 15 residues. The germline V gene encodes CDR1 SGHDT and CDR2 YYEEEE. V lost 2 bases, J lost 0 bases, and 9 bases lay in between. This CDR3 is CASSLGQPSYNEQFF. In DNA form, the CDR3 reads TGTGCCAGCAGCTTAGGACAGCCCTCCTACAATGAGCAGTTCTTC.

This chain connects TRBV28 to TRBJ2-7; 7 bases are a match to TRBD1. The CDR3 has 12 amino acids. After removal of 11 bases from V and 3 bases from J, the junction contained 7 bases not matched to a gene. Germline V gene data show CDR1 as MDHEN and CDR2 as SYDVKM. The CDR3, as DNA: TGTGCCGATAGGGGGCCCAACTACGAGCAGTACTTC. This translates into CADRGPNYEQYF.

Comment on this clone: Within the sample, other DNA sequences also encode this same CDR3. V is TRBV5-1 and J is TRBJ2-5, with D unclear. This CDR3 has 13 residues. Trimming stripped 0 bases from V and 4 bases from J, with 7 bases between. Germline-derived CDR1 and CDR2 are SGHRS and YFSETQ. Here the CDR3 reads CASSLAGGETQYF. The CDR3 bases are TGCGCCAGCAGCTTGGCTGGCGGAGAGACCCAGTACTTC. Based on the CDR3 plus reference TRBV5-1 and TRBJ2-5, the full variable domain is KAGVTQTPRYLIKTRGQQVTLSCSPISGHRSVSWYQQTPGQGLQFLFEYFSETQRNKGNFPGRFSGRQFSNSRSEMNVSTLELGDSALYLCASSLAGGETQYFGPGTRLLVL.

This chain uses TRBV6-5 with TRBJ2-1, with a tentative D call TRBD2 (6 bases). Trimming pared 4 bases from V and 5 bases from J, leaving 15 bases between. CDR3 length equals 15 residues. Germline V CDR1 and CDR2: MNHEY, SVGAGI. The CDR3, as DNA: TGTGCCAGCAGTTCCCGGGATAGCGGTCACAATGAGCAGTTCTTC. The encoded protein is CASSSRDSGHNEQFF.

The V and J genes are TRBV19 and TRBJ1-2; the D gene is possibly TRBD1 (5 bases). The ends were cut back, 5 bases at V and 4 bases at J, with 14 bases in the middle. From germline, CDR1 is LNHDA and CDR2 SQIVND (reference sequence). The CDR3 consists of 14 residues. The CDR3 DNA follows: TGTGCCAGTAGTCTGACAGTTACCACCTATGGCTACACCTTC. Its translation is CASSLTVTTYGYTF.

In its sample, this clone was seen once. At the DNA level, this CDR3 is encoded by other sequences in the same sample as well. V usage is TRBV27 and J usage is TRBJ1-4, with 12 bases matching TRBD1. V lost 6 bases, J lost 2 bases, and 7 bases stayed unmatched. Germline values: CDR1 MNHEY, CDR2 SMNVEV (reference sequence). CDR3 size: 17 residues. As DNA, the CDR3 is TGTGCCAGCAGCCCGCGGGACAGGGGGCGGACTAATGAAAAACTGTTTTTT. Encoded protein: CASSPRDRGRTNEKLFF.

This chain links TRBV6-1 with TRBJ2-7, with 9 bases aligning to TRBD1. After removal of 5 bases from V and 7 bases from J, the junction contained 9 bases not matched to a gene. The CDR3 loop spans 14 amino acids. Per germline, CDR1 MNHNS and CDR2 SASEGT. The CDR3 here is CASSKPGTGHEQYF. CDR3 DNA: TGTGCCAGCAGTAAACCCGGGACAGGGCATGAGCAGTACTTC.

V is TRBV20-1 and J is TRBJ2-7, with 7 positions matching TRBD2. The germline CDR1 and CDR2 sequences are DFQATT and SNEGSKA (reference sequence). This CDR3 spans 11 amino acids. The V gene end was trimmed by 7 bases and the J gene end by 2 bases; junction bases not matched to a gene: 2. This chain's CDR3 is CSGGRAYEQYF. The CDR3 bases are TGCAGTGGGGGGAGGGCCTACGAGCAGTACTTC.